This T cell receptor beta chain is from a study of blood T cell repertoires in COVID-19. Deletions cut 3 bases from V and 7 bases from J, with 13 bases between. Per the germline V gene, CDR1 is SQVTM and CDR2 is ANQGSEA. The CDR3 sequence is 12 residues long. TCRdb's copy holds only in-frame clones and misses some; the assay was immunoSEQ multiplex PCR. The sample has about 120,000 clones, 75% to 80% seen once. The origin of this receptor is a human donor in a cohort sampled during active COVID-19. The sequenced sample consisted of peripheral blood. V usage is TRBV29-1 and J usage is TRBJ2-7; D is perhaps TRBD2 (5 bases). The CDR3 loop reads CSVDSGVREQYF. For the CDR3, the DNA is TGCAGCGTTGATTCCGGGGTTCGGGAGCAGTACTTC.